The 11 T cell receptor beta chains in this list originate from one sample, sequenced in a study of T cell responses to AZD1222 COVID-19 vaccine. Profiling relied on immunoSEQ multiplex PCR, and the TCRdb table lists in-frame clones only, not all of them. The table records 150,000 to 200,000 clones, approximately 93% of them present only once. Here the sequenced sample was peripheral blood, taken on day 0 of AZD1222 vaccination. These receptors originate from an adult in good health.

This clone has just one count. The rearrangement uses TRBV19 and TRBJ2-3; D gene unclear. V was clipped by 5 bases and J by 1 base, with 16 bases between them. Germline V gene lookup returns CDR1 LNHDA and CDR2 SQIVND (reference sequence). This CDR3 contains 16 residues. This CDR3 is CASSFGWTTRTDTQYF. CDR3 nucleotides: TGTGCCAGTAGTTTCGGTTGGACGACCCGCACAGATACGCAGTATTTT. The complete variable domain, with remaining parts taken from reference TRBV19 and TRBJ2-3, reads DGGITQSPKYLFRKEGQNVTLSCEQNLNHDAMYWYRQDPGQGLRLIYYSQIVNDFQKGDIAEGYSVSREKKESFPLTVTSAQKNPTAFYLCASSFGWTTRTDTQYFGPGTRLTVL.

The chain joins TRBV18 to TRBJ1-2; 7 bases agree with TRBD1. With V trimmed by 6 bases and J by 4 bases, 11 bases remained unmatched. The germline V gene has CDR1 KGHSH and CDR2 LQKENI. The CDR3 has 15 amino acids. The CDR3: CASSERGRAGYGYTF. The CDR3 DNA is TGTGCCAGCTCCGAGAGGGGGCGAGCGGGCTATGGCTACACCTTC.

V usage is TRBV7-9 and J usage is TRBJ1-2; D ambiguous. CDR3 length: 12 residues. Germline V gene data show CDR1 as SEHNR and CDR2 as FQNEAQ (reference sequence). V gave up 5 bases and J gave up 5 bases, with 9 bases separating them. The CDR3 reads CASSESRYGYTF. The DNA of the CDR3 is TGTGCCAGCAGCGAAAGTAGATATGGCTACACCTTC.

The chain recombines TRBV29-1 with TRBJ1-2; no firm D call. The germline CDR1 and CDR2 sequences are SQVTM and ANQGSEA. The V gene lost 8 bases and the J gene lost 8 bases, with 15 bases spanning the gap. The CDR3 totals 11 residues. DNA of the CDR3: TGCAGCACCGCAGGTGGCTTCGGCTACACCTTC. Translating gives CSTAGGFGYTF.

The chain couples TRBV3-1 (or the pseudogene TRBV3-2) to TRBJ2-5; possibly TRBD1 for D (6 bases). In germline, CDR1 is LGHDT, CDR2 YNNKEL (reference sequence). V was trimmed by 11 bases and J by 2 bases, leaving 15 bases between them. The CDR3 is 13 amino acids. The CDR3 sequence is CACGWGPQETQYF. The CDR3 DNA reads TGTGCCTGCGGATGGGGGCCACAAGAGACCCAGTACTTC.

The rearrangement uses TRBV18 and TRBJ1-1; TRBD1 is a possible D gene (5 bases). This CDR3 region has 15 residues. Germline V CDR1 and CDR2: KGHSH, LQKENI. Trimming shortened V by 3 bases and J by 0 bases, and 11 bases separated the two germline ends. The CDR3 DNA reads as TGTGCCAGCTCACCTACTCGGGGGGTGAACACTGAAGCTTTCTTT. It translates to CASSPTRGVNTEAFF.

The CDR3 sequence is CASSDNSPRNGRNTEAFF. The CDR3 DNA reads TGTGCCAGCAGCGATAATTCCCCAAGAAACGGGAGAAACACTGAAGCTTTCTTT. The chain employs TRBV7-6 and TRBJ1-1; D not resolved. V lost 5 bases and J lost 2, with 24 bases in between. The CDR3 contains 18 residues. The germline V gene encodes CDR1 SGHVS and CDR2 FNYEAQ.

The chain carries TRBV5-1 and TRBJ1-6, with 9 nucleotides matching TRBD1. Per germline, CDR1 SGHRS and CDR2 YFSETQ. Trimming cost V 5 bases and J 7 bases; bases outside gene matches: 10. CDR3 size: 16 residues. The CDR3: CASRTGTGLANSPLHF. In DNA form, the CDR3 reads TGCGCCAGCAGAACTGGGACAGGGCTCGCCAATTCACCCCTCCACTTT.

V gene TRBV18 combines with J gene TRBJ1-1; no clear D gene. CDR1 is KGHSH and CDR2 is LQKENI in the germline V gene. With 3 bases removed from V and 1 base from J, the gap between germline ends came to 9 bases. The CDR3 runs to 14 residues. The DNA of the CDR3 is TGTGCCAGCTCACCGGAATGGAGGAACACTGAAGCTTTCTTT. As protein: CASSPEWRNTEAFF.

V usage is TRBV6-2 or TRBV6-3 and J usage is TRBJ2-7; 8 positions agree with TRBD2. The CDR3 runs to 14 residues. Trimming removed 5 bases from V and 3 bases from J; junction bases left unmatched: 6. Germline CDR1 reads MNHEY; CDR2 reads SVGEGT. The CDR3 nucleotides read TGTGCCAGCAGTCTACTAGCGGATATCTACGAGCAGTACTTC. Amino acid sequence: CASSLLADIYEQYF.

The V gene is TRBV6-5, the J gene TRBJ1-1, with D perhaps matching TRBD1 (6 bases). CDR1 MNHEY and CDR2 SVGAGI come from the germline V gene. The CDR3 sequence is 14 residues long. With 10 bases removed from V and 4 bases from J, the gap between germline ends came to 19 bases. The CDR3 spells CATNSQGRSTEAFF. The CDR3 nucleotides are TGTGCCACCAACAGTCAGGGGCGCAGCACTGAAGCTTTCTTT.